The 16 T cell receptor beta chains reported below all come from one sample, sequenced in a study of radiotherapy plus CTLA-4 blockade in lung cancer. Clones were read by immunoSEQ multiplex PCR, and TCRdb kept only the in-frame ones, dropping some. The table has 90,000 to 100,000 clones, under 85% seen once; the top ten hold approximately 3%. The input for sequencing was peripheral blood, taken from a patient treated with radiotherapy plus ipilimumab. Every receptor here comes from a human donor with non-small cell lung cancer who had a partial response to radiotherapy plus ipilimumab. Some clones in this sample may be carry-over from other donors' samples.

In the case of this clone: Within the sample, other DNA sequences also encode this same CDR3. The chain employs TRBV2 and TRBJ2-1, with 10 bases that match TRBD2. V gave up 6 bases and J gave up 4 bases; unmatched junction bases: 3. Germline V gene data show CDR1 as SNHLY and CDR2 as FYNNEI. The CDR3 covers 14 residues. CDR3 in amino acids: CASRPGLAYNEQFF. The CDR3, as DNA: TGTGCCAGCAGACCGGGACTAGCGTACAATGAGCAGTTCTTC.

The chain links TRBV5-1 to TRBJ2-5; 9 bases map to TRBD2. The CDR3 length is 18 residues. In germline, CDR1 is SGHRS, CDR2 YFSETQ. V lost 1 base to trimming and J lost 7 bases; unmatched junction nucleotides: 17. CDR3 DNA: TGCGCCAGCAGCTTGCTCCCGACCGGGACTAGCATTATTGGGACCCAGTACTTC. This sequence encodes CASSLLPTGTSIIGTQYF.

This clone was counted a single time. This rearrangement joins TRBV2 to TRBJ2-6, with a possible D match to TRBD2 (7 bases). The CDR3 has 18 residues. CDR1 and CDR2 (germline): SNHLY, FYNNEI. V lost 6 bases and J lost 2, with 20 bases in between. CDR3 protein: CASSLNGGLFAGANVLTF. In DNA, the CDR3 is TGTGCCAGCAGCCTTAACGGGGGGCTGTTCGCTGGGGCCAACGTCCTGACTTTC.

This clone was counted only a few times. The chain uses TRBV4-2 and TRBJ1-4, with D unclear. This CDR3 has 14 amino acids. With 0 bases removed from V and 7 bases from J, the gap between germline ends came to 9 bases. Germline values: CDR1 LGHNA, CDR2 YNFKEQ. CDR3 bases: TGTGCCAGCAGCCAAGATTCGGGAGGTGAAAAACTGTTTTTT. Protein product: CASSQDSGGEKLFF.

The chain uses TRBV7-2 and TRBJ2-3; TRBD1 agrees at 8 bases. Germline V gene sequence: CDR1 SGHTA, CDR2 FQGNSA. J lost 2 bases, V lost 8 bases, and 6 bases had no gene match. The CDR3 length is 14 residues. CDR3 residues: CASRTGPITDTQYF. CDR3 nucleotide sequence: TGTGCCAGCCGGACAGGGCCCATCACAGATACGCAGTATTTT.

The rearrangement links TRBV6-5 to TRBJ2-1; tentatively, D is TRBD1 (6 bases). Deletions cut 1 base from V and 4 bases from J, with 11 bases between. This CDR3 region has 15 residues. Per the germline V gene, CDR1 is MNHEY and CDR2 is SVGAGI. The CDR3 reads CASSYYMTGYNEQFF. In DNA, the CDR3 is TGTGCCAGCAGTTACTATATGACAGGTTACAATGAGCAGTTCTTC.

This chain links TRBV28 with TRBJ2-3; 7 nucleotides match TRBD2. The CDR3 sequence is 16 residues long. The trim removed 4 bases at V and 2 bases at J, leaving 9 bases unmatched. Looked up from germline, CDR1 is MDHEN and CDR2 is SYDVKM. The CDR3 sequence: CASSSPRAGFTDTQYF. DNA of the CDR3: TGTGCCAGCAGTTCCCCCAGAGCGGGGTTCACAGATACGCAGTATTTT.

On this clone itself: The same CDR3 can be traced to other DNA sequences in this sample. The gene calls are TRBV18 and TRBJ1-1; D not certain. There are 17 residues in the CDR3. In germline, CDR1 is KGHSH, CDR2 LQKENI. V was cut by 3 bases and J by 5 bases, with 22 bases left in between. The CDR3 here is CASSPLPTQSKNTEAFF. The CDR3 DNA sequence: TGTGCCAGCTCACCGCTCCCCACACAGAGTAAGAATACTGAAGCTTTCTTT. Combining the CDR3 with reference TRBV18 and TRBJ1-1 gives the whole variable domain NAGVMQNPRHLVRRRGQEARLRCSPMKGHSHVYWYRQLPEEGLKFMVYLQKENIIDESGMPKERFSAEFPKEGPSILRIQQVVRGDSAAYFCASSPLPTQSKNTEAFFGQGTRLTVV.

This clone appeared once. The CDR3 coding sequence is TGTGCCAGCAGCCAAACCGGGACAGGGGGCGACGAGCAGTACTTC. It codes for CASSQTGTGGDEQYF. The chain combines TRBV14 with TRBJ2-7; 12 bases are a match to TRBD1. Germline V gene sequence: CDR1 SGHDN, CDR2 FVKESK. CDR3 length equals 15 residues. The V gene end was trimmed by 2 bases and the J gene end by 5 bases; junction bases not matched to a gene: 4.

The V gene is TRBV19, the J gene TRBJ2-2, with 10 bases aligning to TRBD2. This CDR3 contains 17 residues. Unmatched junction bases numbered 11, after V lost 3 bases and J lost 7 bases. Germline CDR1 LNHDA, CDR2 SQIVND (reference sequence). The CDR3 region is CASSIHLSGGLYGELFF. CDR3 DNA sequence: TGTGCCAGTAGTATCCATCTTAGCGGGGGGTTATACGGGGAGCTGTTTTTT.

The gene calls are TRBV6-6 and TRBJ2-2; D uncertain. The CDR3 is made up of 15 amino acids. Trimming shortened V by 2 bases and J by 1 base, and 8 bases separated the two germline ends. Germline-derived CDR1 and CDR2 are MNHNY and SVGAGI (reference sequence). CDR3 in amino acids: CASSYNQLNTGELFF. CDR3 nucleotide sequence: TGTGCCAGCAGTTACAACCAGTTGAACACCGGGGAGCTGTTTTTT.

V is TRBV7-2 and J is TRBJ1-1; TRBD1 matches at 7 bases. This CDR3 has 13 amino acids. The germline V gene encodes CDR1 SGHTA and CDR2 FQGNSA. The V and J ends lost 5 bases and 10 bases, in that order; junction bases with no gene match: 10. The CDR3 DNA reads TGTGCCAGCAGCCAACACAGGGGATTGGGAGCTTTCTTT. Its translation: CASSQHRGLGAFF.

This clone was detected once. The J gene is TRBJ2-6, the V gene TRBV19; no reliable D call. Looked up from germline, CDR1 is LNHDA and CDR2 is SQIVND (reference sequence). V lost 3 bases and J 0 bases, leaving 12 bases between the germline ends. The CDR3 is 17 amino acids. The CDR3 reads CASSILPRVSGANVLTF. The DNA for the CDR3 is TGTGCCAGTAGTATTCTTCCCCGAGTCTCTGGGGCCAACGTCCTGACTTTC.

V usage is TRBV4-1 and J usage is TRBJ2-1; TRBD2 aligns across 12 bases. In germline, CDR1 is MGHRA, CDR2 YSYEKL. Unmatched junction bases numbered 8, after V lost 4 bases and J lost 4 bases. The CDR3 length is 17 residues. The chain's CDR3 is CASSPSGRALGYNEQFF. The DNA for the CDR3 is TGCGCCAGCAGCCCTAGCGGGAGGGCCTTGGGATACAATGAGCAGTTCTTC.

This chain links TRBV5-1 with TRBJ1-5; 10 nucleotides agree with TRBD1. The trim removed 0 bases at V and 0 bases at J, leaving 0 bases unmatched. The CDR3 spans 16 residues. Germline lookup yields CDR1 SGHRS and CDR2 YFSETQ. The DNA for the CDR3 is TGCGCCAGCAGCTTGGGGACAGGGGGTAGCAATCAGCCCCAGCATTTT. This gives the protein CASSLGTGGSNQPQHF. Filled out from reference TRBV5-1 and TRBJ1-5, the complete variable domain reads KAGVTQTPRYLIKTRGQQVTLSCSPISGHRSVSWYQQTPGQGLQFLFEYFSETQRNKGNFPGRFSGRQFSNSRSEMNVSTLELGDSALYLCASSLGTGGSNQPQHFGDGTRLSIL.

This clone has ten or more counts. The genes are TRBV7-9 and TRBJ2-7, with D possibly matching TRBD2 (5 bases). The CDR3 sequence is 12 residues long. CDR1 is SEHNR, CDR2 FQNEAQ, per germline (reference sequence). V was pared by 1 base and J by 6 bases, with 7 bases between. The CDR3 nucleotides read TGTGCCAGCAGCTTAGGGACTCGCGAGCAGTACTTC. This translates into CASSLGTREQYF.